The present T cell receptor beta chain was sequenced within a study (dated by TCRdb to about 2016). Counted from cysteine to phenylalanine, this CDR3 has 17 amino acids. Only the CDR3 part of the read is kept: 51 bases, read in frame from the first base. Compared with germline, V lacks 4 bases and J lacks 3 bases; bases without a gene match: 17. From a lookup of the germline V gene (reference sequence), CDR1 and CDR2 are DFQATT and SNEGSKA. The library was produced with RT-PCR. TCRdb shows the sequencer as Illumina MiSeq. TCRdb applied fastp at Q25 and MiXCR to the public reads, then kept only in-frame beta chains. All rows with the same CDR3 protein become a single entry with the most common DNA and genes. The sample table lists almost 700,000 distinct CDR3 sequences, 12% to 15% of them with a count of one. Of the sample, 3.6% falls within the top ten clones. Points on this clonotype: It has no known antigen specificity. A much larger clonotype is one base distant, so this may be a read error.

The origin of this receptor is a female donor in good health, serving as a healthy control. Sequencing was done on a sample of memory CD4+ T cells from blood. The chain couples TRBV20-1 to TRBJ2-7; 8 nucleotides in the junction match TRBD2. The CDR3 protein: CSAIPFATGLVGYEQYF. The nucleotide sequence is TGCAGTGCTATCCCATTCGCGACGGGACTAGTGGGCTACGAGCAGTACTTC.